This is a list of T cell receptor beta chains from one sample in a study of human T cells and chemical hapten exposure. From the RACE reads, TCRdb called clonotypes with MiXCR, one entry per CDR3 protein. The sample lists 300,000 to 450,000 distinct CDR3 sequences, over 5% occurring once. Material: whole blood, obtained in connection with sensitization to the hapten diphenylcyclopropenone (DPC). These TCRs come from a young woman with alopecia areata. Some clones in this sample may be carry-over from other donors' samples. The CDR3 runs from the conserved cysteine through the conserved F or W. Fields, in order: D gene, clone size, CDR3 length, V gene, J gene, CDR3 protein, CDR3 DNA. D genes are given only for firm matches. Clone size, where shown, is once, few, many, or a class for clones that have expanded.

>NA|NA|15|TRBV7-2|TRBJ2-7
CASSLSDQGGYEQYF
TGTGCCAGCAGCTTATCGGATCAAGGCGGCTACGAGCAGTACTTC
>NA|NA|16|TRBV4-3|TRBJ1-3
CASSQDLGIGGNTIYF
TGCGCCAGCAGCCAAGATCTAGGGATCGGTGGAAACACCATATATTTT
>NA|many|11|TRBV20-1|TRBJ2-1
CSAKPYNEQFF
TGCAGTGCCAAACCCTACAATGAGCAGTTCTTC
>NA|many|14|TRBV28|TRBJ1-4
CASSFPGTNEKLFF
TGTGCCAGCAGTTTCCCCGGGACTAATGAAAAACTGTTTTTT
>TRBD2|NA|19|TRBV6-2/TRBV6-3|TRBJ2-1
CASSLSSGGLLLSYNEQFF
TGTGCCAGCAGTCTGAGTAGCGGGGGGCTTCTACTCTCCTACAATGAGCAGTTCTTC
>NA|many|15|TRBV6-5|TRBJ2-5
CASSYSPLGRETQYF
TGTGCCAGCAGTTACTCCCCACTAGGGCGGGAGACCCAGTACTTC
>NA|few|15|TRBV9|TRBJ1-6
CASSVDGRRDSPLHF
TGTGCCAGCAGCGTGGACGGGAGAAGGGATTCACCCCTCCACTTT
>NA|NA|13|TRBV27|TRBJ1-1
CASSLEVFGEAFF
TGTGCCAGCTCCCTGGAGGTTTTCGGTGAAGCTTTCTTT
>NA|NA|11|TRBV5-6|TRBJ2-3
CASNLLDTQYF
TGTGCCAGCAACCTACTAGATACGCAGTATTTT
>NA|few|14|TRBV7-2|TRBJ1-1
CASTQQGGKTEAFF
TGTGCCAGCACCCAGCAGGGCGGGAAGACTGAAGCTTTCTTT
>NA|many|14|TRBV4-3|TRBJ2-7
CASSQGTPGYEQYF
TGCGCCAGCAGCCAGGGGACACCTGGCTACGAGCAGTACTTC
>NA|NA|15|TRBV12-3/TRBV12-4|TRBJ2-1
CASSLAWGQVNEQFF
TGTGCCAGCAGTTTAGCGTGGGGTCAAGTGAATGAGCAGTTCTTC
>TRBD1|few|14|TRBV18|TRBJ2-2
CASSPQGASGELFF
TGTGCCAGCTCACCGCAGGGGGCGTCCGGGGAGCTGTTTTTT
>TRBD1|NA|13|TRBV27|TRBJ1-4
CASSRQGSEKLFF
TGTGCCAGCAGTAGACAGGGGTCCGAAAAACTGTTTTTT
>NA|many|13|TRBV19|TRBJ1-5
CASSIGGLNPQHF
TGTGCCAGTAGTATAGGTGGACTCAATCCCCAGCATTTT
>NA|many|16|TRBV7-9|TRBJ1-4
CASSSDRITTNEKLFF
TGTGCCAGCAGCTCAGACAGAATCACAACTAATGAAAAACTGTTTTTT
>TRBD2|many|15|TRBV5-1|TRBJ2-5
CASSLVLAAPFTQYF
TGCGCCAGCAGCTTGGTCCTAGCGGCCCCCTTCACCCAGTACTTC
>NA|many|17|TRBV6-2/TRBV6-3|TRBJ1-4
CASSSTTGRATNEKLFF
TGTGCCAGCAGTTCAACCACCGGCAGAGCAACTAATGAAAAACTGTTTTTT
>NA|NA|17|TRBV27|TRBJ1-2
CASSLITPDGANYGYTF
TGTGCCAGCAGTTTAATTACCCCGGACGGGGCTAACTATGGCTACACCTTC
>TRBD1|few|15|TRBV6-5|TRBJ1-1
CASSYSDRGGTEAFF
TGTGCCAGCAGTTACTCGGACAGGGGGGGTACTGAAGCTTTCTTT
>NA|few|14|TRBV20-1|TRBJ2-3
CSAPRGSSTDTQYF
TGCAGTGCCCCACGGGGCAGCAGCACAGATACGCAGTATTTT
>NA|NA|14|TRBV18|TRBJ1-6
CASSPPEGGSPLHF
TGTGCCAGCTCACCACCGGAGGGTGGCTCACCCCTCCACTTT
>TRBD2|many|15|TRBV19|TRBJ2-7
CASRRTSGGFYEQYF
TGTGCCAGTAGACGGACTAGCGGGGGATTCTACGAGCAGTACTTC
>TRBD2|many|17|TRBV4-3|TRBJ2-5
CASSRLKSGTFQETQYF
TGCGCCAGCAGCCGCCTAAAGAGCGGGACGTTCCAAGAGACCCAGTACTTC
>NA|many|12|TRBV20-1|TRBJ1-5
CSASQGNQPQHF
TGCAGTGCTAGTCAGGGAAATCAGCCCCAGCATTTT
>TRBD1|NA|15|TRBV6-5|TRBJ1-2
CASSYHTGGKYGYTF
TGTGCCAGCAGTTACCATACAGGGGGCAAATATGGCTACACCTTC
>NA|many|19|TRBV12-5|TRBJ1-5
CASGLVLKEWGARNQPQHF
TGTGCTAGTGGTTTGGTACTTAAGGAATGGGGGGCACGGAATCAGCCCCAGCATTTT
>NA|few|15|TRBV18|TRBJ1-1
CASSPFTDQNTEAFF
TGTGCCAGCTCACCATTTACAGATCAGAACACTGAAGCTTTCTTT
>TRBD1|NA|14|TRBV6-2/TRBV6-3|TRBJ1-5
CASSWGTGRQPQHF
TGTGCCAGCAGTTGGGGGACAGGGAGGCAGCCCCAGCATTTT
>NA|NA|18|TRBV20-1|TRBJ2-3
CSANPGLGSRGVSDTQYF
TGCAGTGCTAACCCCGGGCTGGGGAGCCGGGGAGTTTCAGATACGCAGTATTTT
>TRBD1|few|14|TRBV10-3|TRBJ1-1
CAITRDSRGTEAFF
TGTGCCATCACTCGGGACAGCCGGGGGACTGAAGCTTTCTTT
>NA|many|14|TRBV6-7|TRBJ2-1
CASRSRYSYNEQFF
TGTGCCAGCAGGTCACGGTACTCCTACAATGAGCAGTTCTTC